The 19 T cell receptor beta chains below come from one sample, sequenced in a study of blood T cell repertoires in COVID-19. The repertoire was sequenced with immunoSEQ multiplex PCR; TCRdb's copy has only in-frame clones and lacks some. The repertoire holds about 240,000 clones, about 86% seen once, with 3.3% in the top ten. Input material: PBMCs or T cells enriched from blood (not recorded which). These receptors were taken from a woman aged 40 to 50 with acute COVID-19.

The rearrangement uses TRBV19 and TRBJ1-4; D is perhaps TRBD1 (5 bases). The V and J ends lost 2 bases and 7 bases respectively, with 8 bases between them. The germline gives CDR1 LNHDA, CDR2 SQIVND (reference sequence). The CDR3 contains 13 residues. The CDR3 bases are TGTGCCAGTAGTATACAGGGAGGTGAAAAACTGTTTTTT. This gives the protein CASSIQGGEKLFF.

The chain joins TRBV25-1 to TRBJ2-5; D is perhaps TRBD1 (5 bases). Germline CDR1 and CDR2: MGHDK and SYGVNS. The CDR3 is 13 residues long. Trimming took off 6 bases at V and 3 bases at J, with 11 bases between the two ends. The CDR3 here is CASSVREEETQYF. The CDR3 nucleotides are TGTGCCAGCAGCGTCAGGGAAGAAGAGACCCAGTACTTC.

There are a few counts of this clone. The rearrangement joins TRBV5-1 to TRBJ2-1; no firm D call. The ends were cut back, 6 bases at V and 8 bases at J, with 24 bases in the middle. The CDR3 sequence is 16 residues long. Germline V lookup: CDR1 SGHRS, CDR2 YFSETQ. CDR3 residues: CASKPVPTILGDEQFF. In DNA, the CDR3 is TGCGCCAGCAAACCCGTGCCCACTATCCTCGGAGATGAGCAGTTCTTC.

This clone was seen only once. Given a much more abundant clone one base away, this may be a read error. This CDR3 is also generated by other DNA sequences in the sample. This chain links TRBV7-9 with TRBJ1-2, with D tentatively TRBD1 (6 bases). The length of the CDR3 is 13 residues. The germline V and J ends were trimmed by 1 base and 4 bases, with 7 bases remaining between them. The germline gives CDR1 SEHNR, CDR2 FQNEAQ (reference sequence). CDR3 residues: CASSLGTAYGYTF. In DNA, the CDR3 is TGTGCCAGCAGCTTAGGGACAGCCTATGGCTACACCTTC. The full variable domain, completed using reference TRBV7-9 and TRBJ1-2, is DTGVSQNPRHKITKRGQNVTFRCDPISEHNRLYWYRQTLGQGPEFLTYFQNEAQLEKSRLLSDRFSAERPKGSFSTLEIQRTEQGDSAMYLCASSLGTAYGYTFGSGTRLTVV.

This clone showed up many times. The chain employs TRBV11-2 and TRBJ1-6; TRBD1 is a possible D gene (6 bases). Trimming pared 5 bases from V and 0 bases from J, leaving 11 bases between. From germline, CDR1 is SGHAT and CDR2 FQNNGV. The CDR3 consists of 16 residues. CDR3 sequence (DNA): TGTGCCAGCAGCCAAGGACAGAGCTCCTATAATTCACCCCTCCACTTT. Its translation: CASSQGQSSYNSPLHF.

The chain is built from TRBV2 and TRBJ1-1, with D tentatively TRBD1 (5 bases). V dropped 7 bases and J dropped 1 base, with 13 bases sitting between them. The CDR3 consists of 14 residues. Germline V gene lookup returns CDR1 SNHLY and CDR2 FYNNEI. The CDR3 DNA follows: TGTGCCAGCACCACGGACAACCAGAACACTGAAGCTTTCTTT. Translating it yields CASTTDNQNTEAFF.

This clone was seen only once. V usage is TRBV3-1 (or the pseudogene TRBV3-2) and J usage is TRBJ2-1, with 8 bases aligning to TRBD2. J was trimmed by 8 bases and V by 3 bases; bases with no gene match: 6. Germline V gives CDR1 LGHDT, CDR2 YNNKEL (reference sequence). CDR3 length equals 14 residues. For the CDR3, the DNA is TGTGCCAGCAGCCAGATGAGCGGGAGACATGAGCAGTTCTTC. This gives the protein CASSQMSGRHEQFF.

The rearrangement links TRBV2 to TRBJ1-1; D is possibly TRBD1 (6 bases). There are 16 residues in the CDR3. Germline-derived CDR1 and CDR2 are SNHLY and FYNNEI. V lost 5 bases, J lost 0 bases, and 16 bases lay in between. In DNA form, the CDR3 reads TGTGCCAGCAGTAGAAAGGACAGCCTCATGAACACTGAAGCTTTCTTT. Protein sequence: CASSRKDSLMNTEAFF.

This clone was recorded only once. The V call is TRBV2, the J call TRBJ2-7; 7 nucleotides agree with TRBD1. After removal of 6 bases from V and 9 bases from J, the junction contained 11 bases not matched to a gene. This CDR3 comprises 13 residues. Germline V gene sequence: CDR1 SNHLY, CDR2 FYNNEI. CDR3 protein: CASSAGQAQVQYF. CDR3 in DNA: TGTGCCAGCAGCGCTGGACAGGCCCAGGTGCAGTACTTC.

The gene calls are TRBV6-1 and TRBJ2-1; tentative D call: TRBD2 (5 bases). The germline gives CDR1 MNHNS, CDR2 SASEGT. Trimming took 0 bases from V and 14 from J, leaving 20 bases between them. The CDR3 contains 15 residues. CDR3 nucleotide sequence: TGTGCCAGCAGTGAAGCTCTATACCCGACCCGGGGTAAGTTCTTC. It translates to CASSEALYPTRGKFF.

This sequence joins TRBV7-2 and TRBJ2-1; 9 bases fit TRBD2. The CDR3 loop spans 15 amino acids. Per the germline V gene, CDR1 is SGHTA and CDR2 is FQGNSA. J gave up 3 bases and V 1 base, and 1 base lay outside the gene matches. As DNA, the CDR3 is TGTGCCAGCAGCTTAGGACTAGCGGACTACAATGAGCAGTTCTTC. Protein: CASSLGLADYNEQFF. Variable domain in full (rest from reference TRBV7-2 and TRBJ2-1): GAGVSQSPSNKVTEKGKDVELRCDPISGHTALYWYRQSLGQGLEFLIYFQGNSAPDKSGLPSDRFSAERTGGSVSTLTIQRTQQEDSAVYLCASSLGLADYNEQFFGPGTRLTVL.

This clone was counted a few times. The genes are TRBV10-2 and TRBJ2-7; 7 bases map to TRBD1. Trimming at V came to 6 bases and at J to 7 bases, leaving 15 bases not matched to a gene. The CDR3 consists of 15 residues. The germline gives CDR1 WSHSY, CDR2 SAAADI. The CDR3 coding sequence is TGCGCCAGCAGACCCCCGGCAGGGGGATTAGGGGAGCAGTACTTC. This codes for CASRPPAGGLGEQYF.

In this sample, this clone turned up once. The V and J genes are TRBV29-1 and TRBJ2-1; 9 nucleotides line up with TRBD1. Germline V gene sequence: CDR1 SQVTM, CDR2 ANQGSEA. This CDR3 has 14 amino acids. With V trimmed by 6 bases and J by 2 bases, 5 bases remained unmatched. CDR3 region: CSVVQGAAYNEQFF. CDR3 DNA sequence: TGCAGCGTAGTACAGGGGGCGGCCTACAATGAGCAGTTCTTC.

The chain carries TRBV5-5 and TRBJ2-1; no firm D call. Trimming left V 2 bases short and J 0 bases short, with 9 bases between. CDR1 and CDR2 (germline): SGHKS, YYEKEE (reference sequence). The CDR3 is 15 residues long. The CDR3 region is CASSFVRSSYNEQFF. CDR3 coding DNA: TGTGCCAGCAGCTTCGTCCGCAGCTCCTACAATGAGCAGTTCTTC. Together with reference TRBV5-5 and TRBJ2-1, the CDR3 gives the full variable domain: DAGVTQSPTHLIKTRGQQVTLRCSPISGHKSVSWYQQVLGQGPQFIFQYYEKEERGRGNFPDRFSARQFPNYSSELNVNALLLGDSALYLCASSFVRSSYNEQFFGPGTRLTVL.

This clone came up once. V gene TRBV6-5 combines with J gene TRBJ1-1, with TRBD1 as a possible D gene (5 bases). This CDR3 region has 12 residues. In germline, CDR1 is MNHEY, CDR2 SVGAGI. Trimming shortened V by 9 bases and J by 5 bases, and 13 bases separated the two germline ends. CDR3 DNA sequence: TGTGCCAGAAGGCCCGGGGGTACTGAAGCTTTCTTT. Amino acids: CARRPGGTEAFF.

The chain carries TRBV13 and TRBJ2-7, with TRBD1 matching over 11 bases. The CDR3 extends over 15 amino acids. CDR1 is PRHDT and CDR2 is FYEKMQ in the germline V gene (reference sequence). J was trimmed by 3 bases and V by 5 bases; bases with no gene match: 6. The CDR3 DNA sequence: TGTGCCAGCAGCGCCCGGGACAGGGGGGTCTACGAGCAGTACTTC. Protein sequence: CASSARDRGVYEQYF.

V and J are TRBV24-1 and TRBJ2-3; 8 positions agree with TRBD1. CDR1 KGHDR and CDR2 SFDVKD come from the germline V gene. The CDR3 spans 15 residues. V gave up 6 bases and J gave up 4 bases; unmatched junction bases: 8. CDR3 amino acids: CATSWGTGGADTQYF. CDR3 nucleotides: TGTGCCACCAGTTGGGGGACAGGTGGAGCAGATACGCAGTATTTT.

Here the CDR3 reads CASSPPTTSGHNEQFF. In DNA, the CDR3 is TGTGCCAGCTCACCACCGACGACTAGCGGGCACAATGAGCAGTTCTTC. This sequence joins TRBV18 and TRBJ2-1; 10 positions agree with TRBD2. The CDR3 loop spans 16 amino acids. The V segment lost 0 bases and the J segment 5 bases; nucleotides outside the gene matches: 4. Germline CDR1 reads KGHSH; CDR2 reads LQKENI.

This clone was seen only once. This chain uses TRBV6-5 with TRBJ1-1; D is perhaps TRBD1 (5 bases). CDR3 size: 16 residues. The germline V gene has CDR1 MNHEY and CDR2 SVGAGI. Between the trimmed V and J ends, which lost 2 bases and 3 bases, there was a span of 16 bases. CDR3 in amino acids: CASSYERGGAYTEAFF. CDR3 DNA: TGTGCCAGCAGTTACGAGAGGGGAGGGGCCTACACTGAAGCTTTCTTT.